The clone carrying this T cell receptor beta chain was counted many times. Its antigen remains unknown. The data derive from a study of T cells in Graves' hyperthyroidism and ophthalmopathy. The patients, who ranged from 18 to 65 in age, presented with newly diagnosed hyperthyroidism lasting under 2 months. The PBMCs studied were ones that came from 10 ml fresh peripheral blood. Amplification of TCR beta CDR3 regions used RNA as the template. The HTBI primer set was used in a first-round RT-PCR of the TCR CDR3. TCRdb called the multiplex PCR reads again in MiXCR, with one record for every CDR3 protein. In the table there are hundreds of thousands of distinct CDR3 sequences, 14% of which are singletons. General study findings and limits: Ophthalmopathy was separated from stable hyperthyroidism by a 13 V-J model. Prediction of ophthalmopathy progression came a median around 7.1 months pre-onset.

V gave up 6 bases and J gave up 2 bases, with 13 bases separating them. The CDR3 extends over 14 amino acids. From germline, CDR1 is SNHLY and CDR2 FYNNEI. The specimen sequenced was blood. This sequence originates from a woman under 30 with Graves' hyperthyroidism. This chain joins TRBV2 and TRBJ1-2; tentative D call: TRBD1 (6 bases). CDR3 coding DNA: TGTGCCAGCAGCGACTCGACAGGCAACTATGGCTACACCTTC. Translation gives CASSDSTGNYGYTF.